This T cell receptor beta chain is drawn from a study of blood T cell repertoires in COVID-19. CDR3 length equals 15 residues. J lost 4 bases, V lost 3 bases, and 11 bases had no gene match. CDR1 and CDR2 (germline): GTSNPN, SVGIG (reference sequence). This clone was detected a few times. Repertoires were generated with immunoSEQ multiplex PCR, while TCRdb's copy carries only in-frame clones and drops some. The sample has around 260,000 clones, around four fifths seen once. This TCR came from a man aged 55 to 70 who had recovered from COVID-19. Sequenced material: peripheral blood. The genes are TRBV30 and TRBJ1-2; TRBD1 aligns across 7 bases. CDR3 protein: CAWRETPGTAYGYTF. CDR3 DNA sequence: TGTGCCTGGAGAGAGACCCCCGGGACAGCCTATGGCTACACCTTC. The full variable domain, completed using reference TRBV30 and TRBJ1-2, is SQTIHQWPATLVQPVGSPLSLECTVEGTSNPNLYWYRQAAGRGLQLLFYSVGIGQISSEVPQNLSASRPQDRQFILSSKKLLLSDSGFYLCAWRETPGTAYGYTFGSGTRLTVV.